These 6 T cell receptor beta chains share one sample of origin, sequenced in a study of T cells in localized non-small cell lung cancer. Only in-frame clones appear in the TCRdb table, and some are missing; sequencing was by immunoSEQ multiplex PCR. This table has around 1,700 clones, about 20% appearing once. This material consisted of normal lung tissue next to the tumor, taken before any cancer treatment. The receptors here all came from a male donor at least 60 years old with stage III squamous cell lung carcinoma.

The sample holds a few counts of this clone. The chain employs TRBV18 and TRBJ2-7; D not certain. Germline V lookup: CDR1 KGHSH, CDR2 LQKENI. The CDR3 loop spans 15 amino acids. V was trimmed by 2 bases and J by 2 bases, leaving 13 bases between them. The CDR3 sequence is CASSPDFTAAYEQYF. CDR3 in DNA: TGTGCCAGCTCACCAGATTTTACAGCCGCCTACGAGCAGTACTTC.

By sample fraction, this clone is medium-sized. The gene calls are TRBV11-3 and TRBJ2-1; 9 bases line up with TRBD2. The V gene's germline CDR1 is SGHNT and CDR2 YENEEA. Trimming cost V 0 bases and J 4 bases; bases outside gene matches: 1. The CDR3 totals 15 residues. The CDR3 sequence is CASSLEAGGYNEQFF. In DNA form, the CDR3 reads TGTGCCAGCAGCTTAGAAGCGGGGGGTTACAATGAGCAGTTCTTC. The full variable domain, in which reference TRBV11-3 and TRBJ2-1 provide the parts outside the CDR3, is EAGVVQSPRYKIIEKKQPVAFWCNPISGHNTLYWYLQNLGQGPELLIRYENEEAVDDSQLPKDRFSAERLKGVDSTLKIQPAELGDSAVYLCASSLEAGGYNEQFFGPGTRLTVL.

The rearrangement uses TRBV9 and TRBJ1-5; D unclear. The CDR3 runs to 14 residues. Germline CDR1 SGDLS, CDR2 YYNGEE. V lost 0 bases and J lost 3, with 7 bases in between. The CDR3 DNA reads TGTGCCAGCAGCGTAGAGGCTTCCAATCAGCCCCAGCATTTT. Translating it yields CASSVEASNQPQHF.

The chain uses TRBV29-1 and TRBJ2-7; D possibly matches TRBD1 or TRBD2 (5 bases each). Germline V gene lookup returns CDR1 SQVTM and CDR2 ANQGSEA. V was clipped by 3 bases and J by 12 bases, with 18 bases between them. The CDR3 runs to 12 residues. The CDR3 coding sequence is TGCAGCGTTGAGCGAGATACTAGGGGAAGGTACTTC. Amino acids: CSVERDTRGRYF.

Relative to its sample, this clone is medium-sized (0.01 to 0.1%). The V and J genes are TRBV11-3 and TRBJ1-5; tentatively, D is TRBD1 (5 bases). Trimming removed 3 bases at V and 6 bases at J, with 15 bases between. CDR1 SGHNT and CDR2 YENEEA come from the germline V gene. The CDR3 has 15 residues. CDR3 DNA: TGTGCCAGCAGCTTGGGGCCTACAAGCCGTCAGCCCCAGCATTTT. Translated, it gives CASSLGPTSRQPQHF.

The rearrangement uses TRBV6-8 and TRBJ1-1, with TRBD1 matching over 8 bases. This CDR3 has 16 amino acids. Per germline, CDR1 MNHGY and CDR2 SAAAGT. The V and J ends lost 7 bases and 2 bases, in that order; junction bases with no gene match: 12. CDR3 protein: CASNPGGYRTNTEAFF. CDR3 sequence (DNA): TGTGCCAGCAATCCAGGGGGCTATAGAACCAACACTGAAGCTTTCTTT.